Below, 32 T cell receptor beta chains from the same sample are listed, as sequenced in a study of blood T cell repertoires in COVID-19. This table comes from immunoSEQ multiplex PCR, and its TCRdb copy is limited to in-frame clones, with some not included. The data contain about 180,000 clones, 70% to 90% of them singletons. The sample consisted of peripheral blood. These receptors came from a man aged 18 to 35 who had recovered from COVID-19.

The chain employs TRBV7-2 and TRBJ1-4; D is uncertain. Germline V CDR1 and CDR2: SGHTA, FQGNSA. This CDR3 spans 14 amino acids. V was shortened by 5 bases and J by 7 bases, with 14 bases between the two germline ends. The CDR3 DNA reads TGTGCCAGCAGCCAGAGAGGGTATACTGAAAAACTGTTTTTT. It encodes CASSQRGYTEKLFF.

This chain links TRBV2 with TRBJ2-7; D remains unclear. Germline CDR1 reads SNHLY; CDR2 reads FYNNEI. V shed 6 bases and J shed 3 bases, with 6 bases lying between them. There are 11 residues in the CDR3. CDR3 residues: CASSLLYEQYF. In DNA form, the CDR3 reads TGTGCCAGCAGCCTCCTCTACGAGCAGTACTTC.

The V and J genes are TRBV19 and TRBJ1-5, with TRBD1 matching 8 bases. Looked up from germline, CDR1 is LNHDA and CDR2 is SQIVND (reference sequence). The V gene end was trimmed by 7 bases and the J gene end by 6 bases; junction bases not matched to a gene: 14. This CDR3 has 16 amino acids. CDR3 sequence: CASIPDPGQGFQPQHF. CDR3 DNA: TGTGCCAGTATTCCCGACCCCGGACAGGGTTTTCAGCCCCAGCATTTT.

The chain carries TRBV7-2 and TRBJ2-7, with 9 bases fitting TRBD1. The CDR3 runs 16 residues. V dropped 0 bases and J dropped 3; count of bases not matched to a gene: 6. Germline CDR1 is SGHTA and CDR2 is FQGNSA. As DNA, the CDR3 is TGTGCCAGCAGCTTAGCATCCGGGACAGGGAGCTACGAGCAGTACTTC. Its translation: CASSLASGTGSYEQYF.

V gene TRBV7-2 combines with J gene TRBJ1-5, with 7 bases aligning to TRBD1. Trimming cost V 5 bases and J 5 bases; bases outside gene matches: 6. The germline gives CDR1 SGHTA, CDR2 FQGNSA. The CDR3 consists of 14 residues. CDR3 DNA sequence: TGTGCCAGCAGCGCGGACAGGTGGGATCAGCCCCAGCATTTT. It is translated as CASSADRWDQPQHF. The full variable domain, rest sourced from reference TRBV7-2 and TRBJ1-5, is GAGVSQSPSNKVTEKGKDVELRCDPISGHTALYWYRQSLGQGLEFLIYFQGNSAPDKSGLPSDRFSAERTGGSVSTLTIQRTQQEDSAVYLCASSADRWDQPQHFGDGTRLSIL.

The chain uses TRBV6-1 and TRBJ2-3; the D gene is possibly TRBD1 (5 bases). Germline V gene sequence: CDR1 MNHNS, CDR2 SASEGT. Trimming pared 3 bases from V and 0 bases from J, leaving 7 bases between. The CDR3 is made up of 14 amino acids. CDR3 sequence reads: CASSDRGSTDTQYF. CDR3 in DNA: TGTGCCAGCAGTGATAGGGGTAGCACAGATACGCAGTATTTT.

This clone occurred a few times. The V gene is TRBV29-1, the J gene TRBJ2-2, with 7 bases fitting TRBD1. V lost 2 bases and J lost 1; bases outside the gene matches: 7. In germline, CDR1 is SQVTM, CDR2 ANQGSEA. CDR3 length equals 16 residues. The CDR3 DNA is TGCAGCGTTGAAAATTCCGGACAGGAGAACACCGGGGAGCTGTTTTTT. Protein sequence: CSVENSGQENTGELFF.

V and J are TRBV27 and TRBJ1-1; no firm D call. This CDR3 has 15 residues. The germline V and J ends were trimmed by 4 bases and 1 base, with 13 bases remaining between them. Germline assignment: CDR1 MNHEY and CDR2 SMNVEV (reference sequence). The CDR3 DNA reads TGTGCCAGCAGTTCGACCGGAGTCCCGAACACTGAAGCTTTCTTT. Protein sequence: CASSSTGVPNTEAFF.

The chain combines TRBV20-1 with TRBJ1-2; D perhaps matches TRBD1 (6 bases). V shed 7 bases and J shed 8 bases, with 14 bases lying between them. Germline CDR1 reads DFQATT; CDR2 reads SNEGSKA (reference sequence). The CDR3 totals 11 residues. The CDR3 DNA sequence: TGCAGTGGACAGGCCTTCGGGGGCTACACCTTC. It translates to CSGQAFGGYTF.

The chain joins TRBV6-1 to TRBJ2-2; no clear D gene. From germline, CDR1 is MNHNS and CDR2 SASEGT. This CDR3 has 14 residues. V was trimmed by 1 base and J by 8 bases, leaving 11 bases between them. The CDR3 region is CASSEGQAIGELFF. CDR3 bases: TGTGCCAGCAGTGAAGGGCAGGCCATAGGGGAGCTGTTTTTT.

The sample holds a few counts of this clone. The chain uses TRBV2 and TRBJ2-3; D perhaps matches TRBD2 (5 bases). Trimming took 3 bases from V and 2 from J, leaving 9 bases between them. Germline loops: CDR1 SNHLY, CDR2 FYNNEI. This CDR3 region has 14 residues. CDR3 region: CASSDGLITDTQYF. Here the CDR3 DNA reads TGTGCCAGCAGTGACGGACTCATCACAGATACGCAGTATTTT.

The chain joins TRBV29-1 to TRBJ2-6; 7 nucleotides line up with TRBD1. This CDR3 has 14 amino acids. The germline V gene encodes CDR1 SQVTM and CDR2 ANQGSEA. The V and J ends lost 3 bases and 2 bases, in that order; junction bases with no gene match: 1. The chain's CDR3 is CSVDRGTGANVLTF. In DNA form, the CDR3 reads TGCAGCGTTGACAGGGGGACTGGGGCCAACGTCCTGACTTTC.

V usage is TRBV20-1 and J usage is TRBJ2-2; D not certain. Germline CDR1 and CDR2: DFQATT and SNEGSKA (reference sequence). The CDR3 spans 14 residues. V was trimmed by 3 bases and J by 6 bases, leaving 14 bases between them. CDR3 coding DNA: TGCAGTGCTAGTAACGCCCGACACCCCGGGGAGCTGTTTTTT. This sequence encodes CSASNARHPGELFF.

The chain employs TRBV5-4 and TRBJ1-1; D remains unclear. The CDR3 has 15 amino acids. With 0 bases removed from V and 4 bases from J, the gap between germline ends came to 13 bases. Germline V gene data show CDR1 as SGHNT and CDR2 as YYREEE (reference sequence). The DNA for the CDR3 is TGTGCCAGCAGCTTGGGAGGGAAGGAGGGCACTGAAGCTTTCTTT. Its translation is CASSLGGKEGTEAFF.

There are a few counts of this clone. The chain uses TRBV10-3 and TRBJ1-1, with TRBD1 identical over 11 bases. Germline V gene lookup returns CDR1 ENHRY and CDR2 SYGVKD. The CDR3 spans 14 residues. Trimming at V came to 5 bases and at J to 3 bases, leaving 2 bases not matched to a gene. The CDR3 loop is CAISRDRGDTEAFF. The CDR3 DNA sequence: TGTGCCATCAGTCGGGACAGGGGGGACACTGAAGCTTTCTTT.

J is TRBJ1-2 and V is TRBV14; no clear D. CDR3 length equals 15 residues. Deletions cut 1 base from V and 4 bases from J, with 13 bases between. Germline CDR1 reads SGHDN; CDR2 reads FVKESK. DNA for the CDR3: TGTGCCAGCAGCCAAGGTGCCCTGCCGGTCTATGGCTACACCTTC. Its protein product is CASSQGALPVYGYTF.

The chain has TRBV28 and TRBJ2-6, with D possibly matching TRBD2 (5 bases). CDR3 length: 15 residues. Germline CDR1 reads MDHEN; CDR2 reads SYDVKM. Trimming took off 2 bases at V and 4 bases at J, with 9 bases between the two ends. For the CDR3, the DNA is TGTGCCAGCAGTTTAGAGGGCTCAGGGGCCAACGTCCTGACTTTC. Translation: CASSLEGSGANVLTF.

This clone occurred a few times. This chain connects TRBV27 to TRBJ2-7; TRBD1 agrees at 8 bases. The ends lost 7 bases at V and 5 bases at J; junction bases unmatched: 7. The CDR3 has 13 residues. The germline gives CDR1 MNHEY, CDR2 SMNVEV (reference sequence). CDR3 in DNA: TGTGCCAGCAAGCGGACAGGGACCCACGAGCAGTACTTC. It is translated as CASKRTGTHEQYF.

This chain joins TRBV15 and TRBJ1-2; 10 bases match TRBD1. With V trimmed by 5 bases and J by 8 bases, 11 bases remained unmatched. Per the germline V gene, CDR1 is LNHNV and CDR2 is YYDKDF (reference sequence). The CDR3 is 15 amino acids. CDR3 amino acids: CATSSGGTGAGGYTF. The CDR3 DNA reads as TGTGCCACCAGCTCCGGGGGGACAGGGGCCGGCGGCTACACCTTC.

The chain combines TRBV6-5 with TRBJ2-7; D unresolved. This CDR3 has 16 residues. V lost 0 bases to trimming and J lost 2 bases, with 14 bases between them. The germline gives CDR1 MNHEY, CDR2 SVGAGI. The CDR3 here is CASSYSPLARPYEQYF. CDR3 bases: TGTGCCAGCAGTTACTCGCCGTTGGCCAGGCCCTACGAGCAGTACTTC.

This clone was observed once. The chain combines TRBV7-9 with TRBJ2-3; possible D gene TRBD2, 5 bases. The germline V gene has CDR1 SEHNR and CDR2 FQNEAQ (reference sequence). The V end was cut by 6 bases, the J end by 8 bases, with 9 bases between. The CDR3 spans 11 residues. In DNA, the CDR3 is TGTGCCAGCAGTGGAGGAGGTACGCAGTATTTT. This translates into CASSGGGTQYF.

This clone was observed once. The chain has TRBV7-2 and TRBJ2-3; D is unclear. This CDR3 has 16 residues. CDR1 and CDR2 from the germline V gene are SGHTA and FQGNSA. V was cut by 1 base and J by 0 bases, with 11 bases left in between. CDR3 in amino acids: CASSLGSGPSTDTQYF. CDR3 in DNA: TGTGCCAGCAGCTTAGGTTCTGGCCCTAGCACAGATACGCAGTATTTT.

The chain has TRBV7-9 and TRBJ2-5; a possible D gene is TRBD2 (6 bases). The germline V gene has CDR1 SEHNR and CDR2 FQNEAQ (reference sequence). Between the trimmed V and J ends, which lost 5 bases and 5 bases, there was a span of 15 bases. CDR3 size: 14 residues. CDR3 DNA sequence: TGTGCCAGCAGCACAGGAGGGGCTGGGGAGACCCAGTACTTC. Translated, it gives CASSTGGAGETQYF. The full variable domain, its missing parts supplied by reference TRBV7-9 and TRBJ2-5, is DTGVSQNPRHKITKRGQNVTFRCDPISEHNRLYWYRQTLGQGPEFLTYFQNEAQLEKSRLLSDRFSAERPKGSFSTLEIQRTEQGDSAMYLCASSTGGAGETQYFGPGTRLLVL.

This rearrangement joins TRBV27 to TRBJ2-2, with TRBD1 identical over 11 bases. With V trimmed by 3 bases and J by 3 bases, 9 bases remained unmatched. The CDR3 totals 18 residues. CDR1 is MNHEY, CDR2 SMNVEV, per germline (reference sequence). The DNA of the CDR3 is TGTGCCAGCAGTTTTCCCGGGACAGGGGGGTCCTACACCGGGGAGCTGTTTTTT. It specifies CASSFPGTGGSYTGELFF.

The count of this clone is one. The chain recombines TRBV5-6 with TRBJ1-2, with a possible D match to TRBD1 (6 bases). Looked up from germline, CDR1 is SGHDT and CDR2 is YYEEEE. This CDR3 comprises 13 residues. Trimming left V 4 bases short and J 7 bases short, with 14 bases between. CDR3 in amino acids: CASSPTDRSGYTF. CDR3 coding DNA: TGTGCCAGCAGCCCCACCGACAGGAGTGGCTACACCTTC.

The CDR3 sequence: CASSLGRGNEQFF. For the CDR3, the DNA is TGTGCCAGCAGCTTAGGAAGAGGGAATGAGCAGTTCTTC. V usage is TRBV11-3 and J usage is TRBJ2-1; maybe TRBD2 (5 bases). Trimming removed 1 base at V and 7 bases at J, with 8 bases between. CDR3 length equals 13 residues. Germline CDR1 and CDR2: SGHNT and YENEEA.

This chain uses TRBV5-1 with TRBJ2-5, with 10 positions matching TRBD2. The length of the CDR3 is 16 residues. Looked up from germline, CDR1 is SGHRS and CDR2 is YFSETQ. V lost 2 bases, J lost 5 bases, and 9 bases stayed unmatched. The CDR3 sequence is CASSFRSGRAGETQYF. CDR3 coding DNA: TGCGCCAGCAGCTTTAGGAGCGGGAGGGCTGGGGAGACCCAGTACTTC.

This chain joins TRBV4-3 and TRBJ2-7, with D maybe TRBD2 (6 bases). CDR1 and CDR2 (germline): LGHNA, YSLEER. There are 16 residues in the CDR3. V lost 3 bases and J 1 base, leaving 16 bases between the germline ends. CDR3 protein: CASSQGTGTLSYEQYF. CDR3 nucleotide sequence: TGCGCCAGCAGCCAGGGGACCGGGACTCTTTCCTACGAGCAGTACTTC.

The V gene is TRBV6-1, the J gene TRBJ2-5; TRBD2 matches at 7 bases. With V trimmed by 3 bases and J by 0 bases, 4 bases remained unmatched. The CDR3 is made up of 15 amino acids. Germline-derived CDR1 and CDR2 are MNHNS and SASEGT. CDR3 in DNA: TGTGCCAGCAGTGAGCTTCTAGCGGACCAAGAGACCCAGTACTTC. Translation: CASSELLADQETQYF.

The rearrangement uses TRBV20-1 and TRBJ1-1; 7 nucleotides line up with TRBD1. V gave up 3 bases and J gave up 1 base; unmatched junction bases: 5. Germline lookup yields CDR1 DFQATT and CDR2 SNEGSKA (reference sequence). CDR3 length: 14 amino acids. Here the CDR3 DNA reads TGCAGTGCTAGTAGGCAGGGGGGGAACACTGAAGCTTTCTTT. It translates to CSASRQGGNTEAFF.

This clone has ten or more counts. This chain links TRBV7-2 with TRBJ2-1, with TRBD2 matching over 12 bases. The germline CDR1 and CDR2 sequences are SGHTA and FQGNSA. V was clipped by 3 bases and J by 6 bases; unmatched bases: 9. CDR3 length: 17 amino acids. For the CDR3, the DNA is TGTGCCAGCAGCTTCTACGATCTAGCGGGAGGGCCCAATGAGCAGTTCTTC. Translating gives CASSFYDLAGGPNEQFF.

CDR3 bases: TGTGCCAGCAGCCAACACGCGGGCCCCTCCTACGAGCAGTACTTC. It codes for CASSQHAGPSYEQYF. This rearrangement joins TRBV14 to TRBJ2-7; a possible D gene is TRBD2 (5 bases). The CDR3 is made up of 15 amino acids. CDR1 SGHDN and CDR2 FVKESK come from the germline V gene. Trimming removed 2 bases at V and 0 bases at J, with 11 bases between.